One sample yielded the 12 T cell receptor beta chains listed below, sequenced in a study of CD8 T cells in ankylosing spondylitis. One entry per CDR3 protein results from TCRdb running MiXCR on the 5' RACE reads. The repertoire holds some 250,000 distinct CDR3 sequences, with 20% to 30% as singletons. The sample taken for sequencing was blood, either unsorted or a sorted T cell fraction (not recorded which). These receptor sequences come from a male donor with ankylosing spondylitis or in good health (not recorded which).

The sample holds one count of this clonotype. The chain joins TRBV20-1 to TRBJ2-4; 9 bases line up with TRBD1. CDR3 length: 12 residues. The V gene end was trimmed by 6 bases and the J gene end by 8 bases; junction bases not matched to a gene: 5. In germline, CDR1 is DFQATT, CDR2 SNEGSKA (reference sequence). CDR3 region: CSADRQGDIQYF. CDR3 sequence (DNA): TGCAGTGCCGATAGACAGGGGGACATTCAGTACTTC.

The CDR3 loop reads CSAGGGGSSYEQYF. CDR3 in DNA: TGCAGTGCTGGCGGAGGTGGGAGCTCCTACGAGCAGTACTTC. The chain couples TRBV20-1 to TRBJ2-7, with D tentatively TRBD2 (5 bases). Germline V lookup: CDR1 DFQATT, CDR2 SNEGSKA (reference sequence). This CDR3 is 14 amino acids long. Trimming removed 5 bases from V and 0 bases from J, with 14 bases in between.

In this sample, this clonotype turned up many times. The rearrangement joins TRBV20-1 to TRBJ2-1; 10 nucleotides match TRBD2. CDR3 size: 13 residues. Germline V gene sequence: CDR1 DFQATT, CDR2 SNEGSKA (reference sequence). The trim removed 3 bases at V and 12 bases at J, leaving 8 bases unmatched. This CDR3 reads CSASDTSGVWQFF. The CDR3, as DNA: TGCAGTGCTAGCGATACTAGCGGGGTCTGGCAGTTCTTC.

The chain has TRBV24-1 and TRBJ2-1; D possibly corresponds to TRBD1 (6 bases). CDR1 and CDR2 from the germline V gene are KGHDR and SFDVKD. The CDR3 is made up of 16 amino acids. V was shortened by 0 bases and J by 0 bases, with 8 bases between the two germline ends. Here the CDR3 DNA reads TGTGCCACCAGTGATTTGGGGGGCGGCTCCTACAATGAGCAGTTCTTC. Translating it yields CATSDLGGGSYNEQFF.

This clonotype has at least ten counts. The V call is TRBV3-1, the J call TRBJ1-4; D is possibly TRBD1 (5 bases). Looked up from germline, CDR1 is LGHDT and CDR2 is YNNKEL (reference sequence). V lost 1 base to trimming and J lost 8 bases, with 26 bases between them. This CDR3 is 19 amino acids long. CDR3 DNA sequence: TGTGCCAGCAGCCAAGGGGCGTCGGGACCGATCACTCTAATGGAAAAACTGTTTTTT. Translating gives CASSQGASGPITLMEKLFF.

This clonotype was counted at least ten times. The chain recombines TRBV5-6 with TRBJ1-5; 7 bases match TRBD1. CDR1 SGHDT and CDR2 YYEEEE come from the germline V gene. V dropped 4 bases and J dropped 6; count of bases not matched to a gene: 7. This CDR3 region has 14 residues. The CDR3, as DNA: TGTGCCAGCAGCCGGAGACAGGGTGGTCAGCCCCAGCATTTT. Its translation: CASSRRQGGQPQHF. Filled out from reference TRBV5-6 and TRBJ1-5, the complete variable domain reads DAGVTQSPTHLIKTRGQQVTLRCSPKSGHDTVSWYQQALGQGPQFIFQYYEEEERQRGNFPDRFSGHQFPNYSSELNVNALLLGDSALYLCASSRRQGGQPQHFGDGTRLSIL.

The genes are TRBV5-1 and TRBJ2-3, with unresolved D. CDR1 and CDR2 (germline): SGHRS, YFSETQ. The CDR3 is 14 residues long. The V gene lost 0 bases and the J gene lost 4 bases, with 9 bases spanning the gap. CDR3 loop: CASSLGAGSDTQYF. CDR3 nucleotides: TGCGCCAGCAGCTTGGGGGCAGGCTCAGATACGCAGTATTTT.

Concerning this clonotype: A much larger clone is a single base away; this may be a read error. The chain recombines TRBV12-3 or TRBV12-4 with TRBJ2-7; D gene unclear. This CDR3 region has 13 residues. CDR3 loop: CASSLLGPYERYF. The DNA for the CDR3 is TGTGCCAGCTCTCTTCTCGGACCCTACGAGCGGTACTTC.

This clonotype occurred many times. V gene TRBV27 combines with J gene TRBJ1-1; 8 bases agree with TRBD1. Germline V gives CDR1 MNHEY, CDR2 SMNVEV (reference sequence). With 0 bases clipped from V and 5 bases from J, the junction kept 5 bases outside the gene matches. The CDR3 spans 15 residues. In DNA form, the CDR3 reads TGTGCCAGCAGTTTATCGAACAGGGGGTGGACTGAAGCTTTCTTT. The encoded protein is CASSLSNRGWTEAFF.

The chain uses TRBV25-1 and TRBJ2-1; D is ambiguous. This CDR3 comprises 11 residues. Germline lookup yields CDR1 MGHDK and CDR2 SYGVNS. V was shortened by 4 bases and J by 9 bases, with 7 bases between the two germline ends. The chain's CDR3 is CASSVWSEQFF. The CDR3 region has the DNA TGTGCCAGCAGTGTTTGGTCTGAGCAGTTCTTC. Together with reference TRBV25-1 and TRBJ2-1, the CDR3 gives the full variable domain: EADIYQTPRYLVIGTGKKITLECSQTMGHDKMYWYQQDPGMELHLIHYSYGVNSTEKGDLSSESTVSRIRTEHFPLTLESARPSHTSQYLCASSVWSEQFFGPGTRLTVL.

This clonotype was detected many times. The genes are TRBV4-1 and TRBJ1-4; D perhaps matches TRBD1 (5 bases). The germline V and J ends were trimmed by 4 bases and 5 bases, with 14 bases remaining between them. There are 15 residues in the CDR3. The germline gives CDR1 MGHRA, CDR2 YSYEKL. In DNA, the CDR3 is TGCGCCAGCAGCCTGCGGGGACTGACGAATGAAAAACTGTTTTTT. The encoded protein is CASSLRGLTNEKLFF.

The chain has TRBV2 and TRBJ2-3, with 9 nucleotides matching TRBD2. This CDR3 comprises 15 residues. CDR1 and CDR2 from the germline V gene are SNHLY and FYNNEI. V trimming: 6 bases; J trimming: 0 bases; junction bases outside the gene matches: 4. The DNA for the CDR3 is TGTGCCAGCAGGCTAGCGGGGCCTAGCACAGATACGCAGTATTTT. It encodes CASRLAGPSTDTQYF.